This T cell receptor beta chain is from a study of blood T cell repertoires in COVID-19. For the study at large: Sites in the United States, Italy and Spain provided acute and convalescent COVID-19 samples. T cells, B-cell-depleted T cells, or PBMCs provided the cDNA or gDNA that served as material.

Produced via immunoSEQ multiplex PCR; TCRdb's table is partial and in-frame only. The repertoire includes around 76,000 clones, around 83% of them detected once, and about 6.9% sits in the top ten. Patients from Seattle were sampled longitudinally, starting during active infection. Losses at the gene ends were 8 bases for V and 3 bases for J; bases not matched to a gene: 6. Germline CDR1 and CDR2: MGHRA and YSYEKL. The CDR3 length is 14 residues. This clone has only a few counts. The chain links TRBV4-1 to TRBJ2-3; the match to TRBD2 covers 9 bases. Sequenced material: peripheral blood. This sequence was found in a man in his thirties or forties with COVID-19, enrolled during active disease. DNA of the CDR3: TGCGCCAGCTCGGTAACTAGCGGGACAGATACGCAGTATTTT. This gives the protein CASSVTSGTDTQYF.